Described below is a single T cell receptor beta chain sequence and its context. Its antigen is not identified. This sample is drawn from a study of pediatric ulcerative colitis. Study results and caveats: Blood-rectal clonal overlap within each person was significantly higher in ulcerative colitis patients than controls. Clonal expansions reduced rectal repertoire diversity in acute severe colitis.

Colonoscopy and blood draw happened at the same time. The trim removed 0 bases at V and 2 bases at J, leaving 1 base unmatched. The germline V gene has CDR1 SGDLS and CDR2 YYNGEE. The CDR3 has 15 amino acids. Measured with immunoSEQ multiplex PCR; TCRdb has only the in-frame clones, and not every one. The repertoire holds roughly 38,000 clones, less than 85% seen once, with 20% to 25% in the top ten. Source material: blood. The rearrangement links TRBV9 to TRBJ2-2, with 7 bases fitting TRBD2. The receptor was derived from a girl aged 5-17 years with moderate ulcerative colitis. Here the CDR3 DNA reads TGTGCCAGCAGCGTAGGCGGGGGAAACACCGGGGAGCTGTTTTTT. It translates to CASSVGGGNTGELFF. Complete variable domain (other parts from reference TRBV9 and TRBJ2-2): DSGVTQTPKHLITATGQRVTLRCSPRSGDLSVYWYQQSLDQGLQFLIQYYNGEERAKGNILERFSAQQFPDLHSELNLSSLELGDSALYFCASSVGGGNTGELFFGEGSRLTVL.